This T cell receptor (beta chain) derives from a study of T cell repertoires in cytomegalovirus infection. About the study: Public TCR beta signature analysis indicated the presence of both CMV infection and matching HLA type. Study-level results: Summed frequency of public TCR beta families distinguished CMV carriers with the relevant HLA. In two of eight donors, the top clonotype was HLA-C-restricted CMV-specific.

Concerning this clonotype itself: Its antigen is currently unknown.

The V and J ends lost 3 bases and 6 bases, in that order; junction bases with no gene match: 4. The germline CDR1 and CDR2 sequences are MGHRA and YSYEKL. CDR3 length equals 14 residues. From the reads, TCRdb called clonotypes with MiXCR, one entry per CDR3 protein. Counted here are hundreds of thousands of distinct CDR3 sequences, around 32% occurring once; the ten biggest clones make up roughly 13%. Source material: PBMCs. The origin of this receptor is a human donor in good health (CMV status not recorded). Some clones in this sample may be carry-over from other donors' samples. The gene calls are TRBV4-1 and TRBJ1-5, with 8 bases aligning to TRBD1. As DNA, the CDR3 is TGCGCCAGCAGCCACACAGGGGGAAGTCAGCCCCAGCATTTT. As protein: CASSHTGGSQPQHF.